This T cell receptor (beta chain) was sequenced during a study of T-cell memory formation after mild COVID-19. The overall study: There were largely donor-specific TCR clusters.

TCRdb re-called the 5' RACE reads through MiXCR, storing one row per CDR3 protein. Of under 110,000 distinct CDR3 sequences in the sample, around 12% are singletons; the top ten hold 27%. This clonotype has a count of ten or more. Sequenced input: PBMCs or a T cell subset sorted from them (not recorded which). The receptor's source is an adult woman who had mild COVID-19 (a few samples of this study predate the infection). Cell type and time point are not known.

The DNA for the CDR3 is TGTGCCAGCAGCGTGCGGGAGACATACAATGAGCAGTTCTTC. Its protein product is CASSVRETYNEQFF. The chain has TRBV4-2 and TRBJ2-1, with TRBD2 matching 7 bases. Germline lookup yields CDR1 LGHNA and CDR2 YNFKEQ. With V trimmed by 5 bases and J by 4 bases, 5 bases remained unmatched. The CDR3 extends over 14 amino acids.